This TCR beta chain was recorded in a study of blood T cell repertoires in COVID-19. Study as a whole: Collection of acute and convalescent COVID-19 samples took place in the United States, Italy and Spain. In each case, the material was cDNA or gDNA derived from T cells, B-cell-depleted T cells, or PBMCs.

Germline values: CDR1 SGHTA, CDR2 FQGTGA. Germline trimming cut 3 bases from V and 4 bases from J; bases unmatched to any gene: 9. This CDR3 spans 15 amino acids. In the authors' workflow: Counts of nucleated cells, estimated from reference gene primer amplification, were obtained. The table came from immunoSEQ multiplex PCR; TCRdb's copy has only in-frame clones and leaves some out. The V and J calls and clone size are taken from that table; D and trimming were inferred from the DNA. The sample lists 130,000 or so clones; 80% to 85% were seen once. The source of this sequence is a man in his sixties with acute or convalescent COVID-19. The rearrangement uses TRBV7-3 and TRBJ2-7; TRBD1 matches at 7 bases. Input material: peripheral blood. DNA of the CDR3: TGTGCCAGCAGCTTTGAGAAGGGGGCAGGTTACGAGCAGTACTTC. This sequence encodes CASSFEKGAGYEQYF.